This T cell receptor beta chain was sequenced in a study of T cell responses to AZD1222 COVID-19 vaccine. The CDR3 is made up of 13 amino acids. Germline V gene lookup returns CDR1 LNHDA and CDR2 SQIVND (reference sequence). Between the trimmed V and J ends, which lost 5 bases and 1 base, there was a span of 8 bases. TCRdb's copy holds only in-frame clones and misses some; the assay was immunoSEQ multiplex PCR. The sample holds some 140,000 clones, 92% seen once. The clonotype originates from an adult in good health. The chain couples TRBV19 to TRBJ1-1; D gene unclear. Sequences were derived from peripheral blood, sampled on day 0 of AZD1222 vaccination. CDR3 coding DNA: TGTGCCAGTAGTTTTCCGGGGAACACTGAAGCTTTCTTT. Protein: CASSFPGNTEAFF.